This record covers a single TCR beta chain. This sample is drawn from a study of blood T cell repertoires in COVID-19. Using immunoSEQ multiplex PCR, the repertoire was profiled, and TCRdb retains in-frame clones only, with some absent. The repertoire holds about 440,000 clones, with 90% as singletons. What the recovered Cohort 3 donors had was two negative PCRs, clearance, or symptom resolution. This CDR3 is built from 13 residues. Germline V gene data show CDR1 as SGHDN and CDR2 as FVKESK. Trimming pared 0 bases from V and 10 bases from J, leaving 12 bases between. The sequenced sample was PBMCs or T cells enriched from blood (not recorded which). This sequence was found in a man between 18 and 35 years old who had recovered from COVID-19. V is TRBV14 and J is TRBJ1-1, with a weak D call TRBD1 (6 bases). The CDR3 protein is CASSQDRSRGAFF. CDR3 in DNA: TGTGCCAGCAGCCAAGATCGATCCAGGGGAGCTTTCTTT.